Below, 29 T cell receptor beta chains from the same sample are listed, as sequenced in a study of control samples from healthy donors and cancer patients. Method: immunoSEQ multiplex PCR; TCRdb's copy keeps in-frame clones and lacks some. The sample lists some 79,000 clones; about 88% were seen once. Sequencing was performed on blood. The source is a woman aged 50 to 60 in good health.

V is TRBV20-1 and J is TRBJ2-4; TRBD2 agrees at 10 bases. The germline V gene encodes CDR1 DFQATT and CDR2 SNEGSKA (reference sequence). The J segment lost 0 bases and the V segment lost 3 bases, leaving 8 bases of the junction unmatched. This CDR3 is 17 amino acids long. In DNA form, the CDR3 reads TGCAGTGCTAGTAGGGGAGCGGGAGGGATAGCCAAAAACATTCAGTACTTC. Translating it yields CSASRGAGGIAKNIQYF.

The genes are TRBV18 and TRBJ1-4; no definite D call. The CDR3 totals 16 residues. Germline V gives CDR1 KGHSH, CDR2 LQKENI. V gave up 5 bases and J gave up 0 bases, with 13 bases separating them. In nucleotides, the CDR3 is TGTGCCAGCTCATCCCCGGGAAGTGCAACTAATGAAAAACTGTTTTTT. Amino acids: CASSSPGSATNEKLFF.

This chain connects TRBV21-1 to TRBJ1-1; no DNA check was done on the table's D call, TRBD1. TRBV21-1 is shown as a pseudogene. The CDR3 has 16 residues. The CDR3 reads CASSKDWDRVNTEAFF. For the CDR3, the DNA is TGTGCCAGCAGCAAAGATTGGGACAGGGTGAACACTGAAGCTTTCTTT.

This chain joins TRBV7-9 and TRBJ2-1; the D gene is possibly TRBD2 (6 bases). V lost 5 bases and J lost 2, with 13 bases in between. Germline loops: CDR1 SEHNR, CDR2 FQNEAQ (reference sequence). CDR3 length: 15 residues. DNA for the CDR3: TGTGCCAGCAGCCCTACGGGAGATCCCTACAATGAGCAGTTCTTC. Its translation is CASSPTGDPYNEQFF.

The CDR3 nucleotides read TGTGCCAGCAGTGACGGCAATCAGCCCCAGCATTTT. It is translated as CASSDGNQPQHF. This chain links TRBV12-3 or TRBV12-4 with TRBJ1-5; D not certain. V was shortened by 5 bases and J by 2 bases, with 4 bases between the two germline ends. This CDR3 has 12 residues.

V is TRBV5-1 and J is TRBJ2-2; D possibly corresponds to TRBD2 (5 bases). CDR3 length: 14 residues. Germline lookup yields CDR1 SGHRS and CDR2 YFSETQ. Between the trimmed V and J ends, which lost 1 base and 4 bases, there was a span of 8 bases. The CDR3 loop is CASSLRTSTGELFF. The CDR3 nucleotides are TGCGCCAGCAGCTTGCGGACTTCCACCGGGGAGCTGTTTTTT.

This chain uses TRBV18 with TRBJ2-7; D may be TRBD1 (5 bases). V lost 2 bases to trimming and J lost 2 bases, with 16 bases between them. CDR3 length equals 16 residues. CDR1 and CDR2 from the germline V gene are KGHSH and LQKENI. The CDR3 reads CASSPFKGRAAYEQYF. The CDR3 nucleotides are TGTGCCAGCTCACCATTCAAAGGCAGGGCCGCCTACGAGCAGTACTTC.

The rearrangement joins TRBV28 to TRBJ1-1; 9 bases fit TRBD1. The germline V gene encodes CDR1 MDHEN and CDR2 SYDVKM. This CDR3 has 13 amino acids. V was clipped by 5 bases and J by 4 bases; unmatched bases: 2. CDR3: CASSPGQGTEAFF. In DNA, the CDR3 is TGTGCCAGCAGTCCGGGACAGGGCACTGAAGCTTTCTTT.

The sample holds a few counts of this clone. The chain combines TRBV5-8 with TRBJ2-3; D possibly corresponds to TRBD2 (5 bases). Germline CDR1 SGHTS, CDR2 YDEGEE. The CDR3 loop spans 17 amino acids. Trimming cost V 2 bases and J 0 bases, with 16 bases left between them. The CDR3 sequence is CASSFAEGVSSTDTQYF. The CDR3 DNA is TGTGCCAGCAGCTTCGCCGAGGGCGTTTCTAGCACAGATACGCAGTATTTT.

The chain has TRBV5-8 and TRBJ1-1; D gene unclear. The germline V and J ends were trimmed by 3 bases and 1 base, with 7 bases remaining between them. CDR1 and CDR2 (germline): SGHTS, YDEGEE. CDR3 length: 13 amino acids. The CDR3 loop reads CASSWPGNTEAFF. The CDR3 region has the DNA TGTGCCAGCAGCTGGCCAGGGAACACTGAAGCTTTCTTT.

The chain combines TRBV7-2 with TRBJ2-5; D is possibly TRBD2 (6 bases). The CDR3 contains 13 residues. The V end was cut by 2 bases, the J end by 5 bases, with 9 bases between. In germline, CDR1 is SGHTA, CDR2 FQGNSA. The CDR3 protein is CASSLTSRETQYF. In nucleotides, the CDR3 is TGTGCCAGCAGCTTAACTAGCAGGGAGACCCAGTACTTC. Variable domain in full (rest from reference TRBV7-2 and TRBJ2-5): GAGVSQSPSNKVTEKGKDVELRCDPISGHTALYWYRQSLGQGLEFLIYFQGNSAPDKSGLPSDRFSAERTGGSVSTLTIQRTQQEDSAVYLCASSLTSRETQYFGPGTRLLVL.

V gene TRBV6-1 combines with J gene TRBJ2-3, with D possibly being TRBD1 or TRBD2 (5 bases each). V was trimmed by 4 bases and J by 5 bases, leaving 19 bases between them. CDR1 is MNHNS and CDR2 is SASEGT in the germline V gene. The CDR3 totals 16 residues. The CDR3 reads CASSGSRDGARDTQYF. Written as DNA, the CDR3 is TGTGCCAGCAGTGGAAGCCGGGACGGGGCGAGAGATACGCAGTATTTT.

The chain carries TRBV4-1 and TRBJ1-2; weak D call: TRBD1 (6 bases). The V end lost 2 bases, the J end lost 5 bases, and 9 bases lay between the germline ends. Per germline, CDR1 MGHRA and CDR2 YSYEKL. The CDR3 extends over 13 amino acids. The chain's CDR3 is CASSQRGGYGYTF. In DNA form, the CDR3 reads TGCGCCAGCAGCCAAAGAGGGGGTTATGGCTACACCTTC.

The gene calls are TRBV10-3 and TRBJ2-7; possibly TRBD2 for D (6 bases). Germline-derived CDR1 and CDR2 are ENHRY and SYGVKD. The CDR3 totals 11 residues. Trimming removed 10 bases from V and 6 bases from J, with 13 bases in between. In nucleotides, the CDR3 is TGTGCCACCGAGGAGGGAGGCGAGCAGTACTTC. It yields the protein CATEEGGEQYF.

V and J are TRBV28 and TRBJ1-3; TRBD1 matches 8 bases. The trim removed 6 bases at V and 3 bases at J, leaving 13 bases unmatched. This CDR3 is built from 17 residues. Germline assignment: CDR1 MDHEN and CDR2 SYDVKM. The CDR3 sequence is CASSYHLTGGFGNTIYF. In DNA form, the CDR3 reads TGTGCCAGCAGCTACCATTTAACAGGGGGGTTTGGAAACACCATATATTTT.

V gene TRBV2 combines with J gene TRBJ2-5; D could derive from TRBD1 or TRBD2 (5 bases each). Germline CDR1 reads SNHLY; CDR2 reads FYNNEI. This CDR3 comprises 13 residues. Trimming shortened V by 7 bases and J by 6 bases, and 15 bases separated the two germline ends. The DNA of the CDR3 is TGTGCCAGCATCCTAATGGGGGACCAGACCCAGTACTTC. Translated, it gives CASILMGDQTQYF.

Concerning this clone: Within the sample, other DNA sequences also encode this same CDR3. This rearrangement joins TRBV2 to TRBJ2-2; no reliable D call. The CDR3 covers 11 residues. Germline lookup yields CDR1 SNHLY and CDR2 FYNNEI. The V end lost 7 bases, the J end lost 2 bases, and 2 bases lay between the germline ends. This CDR3 is CASKNTGELFF. CDR3 DNA sequence: TGTGCCAGCAAAAACACCGGGGAGCTGTTTTTT.

V gene TRBV5-1 combines with J gene TRBJ2-1; D is unresolved. The germline V gene has CDR1 SGHRS and CDR2 YFSETQ. Trimming cost V 5 bases and J 7 bases, with 10 bases left between them. The CDR3 is 12 amino acids. This chain's CDR3 is CASRFDGNEQFF. The CDR3 DNA follows: TGCGCCAGCAGATTTGACGGGAATGAGCAGTTCTTC.

Of note for this clone: Other DNA sequences in the same sample also yield this CDR3. CDR3 coding DNA: TGTGCCACCAGCAGAGGAGGCTACGAGCAGTACTTC. Translating it yields CATSRGGYEQYF. The V call is TRBV15, the J call TRBJ2-7; no definite D call. The CDR3 has 12 amino acids. V was pared by 1 base and J by 3 bases, with 4 bases between. The germline gives CDR1 LNHNV, CDR2 YYDKDF (reference sequence).

The chain carries TRBV25-1 and TRBJ2-7, with D possibly matching TRBD2 (5 bases). This CDR3 region has 15 residues. V shed 3 bases and J shed 6 bases, with 18 bases lying between them. Germline CDR1 and CDR2: MGHDK and SYGVNS. Here the CDR3 DNA reads TGTGCCAGCAGTGAGCACCCCGGGGTCCCTGGCGAGCAGTACTTC. It encodes CASSEHPGVPGEQYF.

V usage is TRBV27 and J usage is TRBJ2-7, with D perhaps TRBD2 (6 bases). The CDR3 covers 15 residues. V lost 4 bases and J lost 4, with 17 bases in between. Germline assignment: CDR1 MNHEY and CDR2 SMNVEV (reference sequence). The CDR3 spells CASSSGYLGGYEQYF. Written as DNA, the CDR3 is TGTGCCAGCAGTTCCGGCTACCTCGGGGGTTACGAGCAGTACTTC.

V gene TRBV19 combines with J gene TRBJ2-5; 8 bases agree with TRBD2. Germline V CDR1 and CDR2: LNHDA, SQIVND (reference sequence). J was trimmed by 5 bases and V by 5 bases; bases with no gene match: 13. This CDR3 has 16 amino acids. The CDR3 nucleotides are TGTGCCAGTAGTCACGAAGGAGGAGCGGGAGTTGAGACCCAGTACTTC. Its translation: CASSHEGGAGVETQYF.

This CDR3 is CASSLTQETQYF. The CDR3 region has the DNA TGTGCCAGCAGTTTAACACAAGAGACCCAGTACTTC. The chain has TRBV12-3 or TRBV12-4 and TRBJ2-5; no firm D call. The CDR3 covers 12 residues. Trimming took off 2 bases at V and 2 bases at J, with 3 bases between the two ends.

The rearrangement joins TRBV28 to TRBJ1-2; 8 bases line up with TRBD1. Germline CDR1 is MDHEN and CDR2 is SYDVKM. CDR3 length: 16 amino acids. J was trimmed by 3 bases and V by 4 bases; bases with no gene match: 10. The CDR3 coding sequence is TGTGCCAGCAGTTCGTTTACAGGGGGAGGGGACTATGGCTACACCTTC. The encoded protein is CASSSFTGGGDYGYTF.

This clone was seen just once. The chain combines TRBV5-1 with TRBJ2-3, with a tentative D call TRBD1 (5 bases). CDR1 is SGHRS, CDR2 YFSETQ, per germline. V lost 0 bases to trimming and J lost 0 bases, with 11 bases between them. The CDR3 sequence is 16 residues long. CDR3 coding DNA: TGCGCCAGCAGCTTGGGGACAAGCCCTAGCACAGATACGCAGTATTTT. The encoded protein is CASSLGTSPSTDTQYF.

This sequence joins TRBV5-4 and TRBJ1-1; D might be TRBD1 (5 bases). The germline gives CDR1 SGHNT, CDR2 YYREEE (reference sequence). Trimming took off 6 bases at V and 5 bases at J, with 14 bases between the two ends. This CDR3 is 13 amino acids long. The CDR3 region is CASTPGGETEAFF. CDR3 coding DNA: TGTGCCAGCACCCCCGGGGGAGAGACTGAAGCTTTCTTT.

This chain joins TRBV12-1 and TRBJ2-1; the DNA was not compared with TRBD2, the D call given in the table. TRBV12-1 is given as a pseudogene. The CDR3 is 10 residues long. The CDR3 spells CASSSPFLFF. CDR3 DNA sequence: TGTGCCAGCAGCTCCCCTTTTTTGTTCTTC.

This clone was recorded a few times. The rearrangement joins TRBV4-1 to TRBJ2-1; 8 nucleotides align to TRBD2. Germline lookup yields CDR1 MGHRA and CDR2 YSYEKL. Trimming cost V 2 bases and J 6 bases; bases outside gene matches: 12. The CDR3 has 17 amino acids. CDR3 region: CASSQWGLAGSGNEQFF. The CDR3 nucleotides are TGCGCCAGCAGCCAATGGGGTCTAGCGGGTTCAGGCAATGAGCAGTTCTTC.

The chain carries TRBV6-1 and TRBJ2-1, with D unclear. The CDR3 is made up of 13 amino acids. Looked up from germline, CDR1 is MNHNS and CDR2 is SASEGT. With 3 bases removed from V and 6 bases from J, the gap between germline ends came to 9 bases. CDR3 DNA: TGTGCCAGCAGTGAGGGCCCACCCAATGAGCAGTTCTTC. Its protein is CASSEGPPNEQFF.